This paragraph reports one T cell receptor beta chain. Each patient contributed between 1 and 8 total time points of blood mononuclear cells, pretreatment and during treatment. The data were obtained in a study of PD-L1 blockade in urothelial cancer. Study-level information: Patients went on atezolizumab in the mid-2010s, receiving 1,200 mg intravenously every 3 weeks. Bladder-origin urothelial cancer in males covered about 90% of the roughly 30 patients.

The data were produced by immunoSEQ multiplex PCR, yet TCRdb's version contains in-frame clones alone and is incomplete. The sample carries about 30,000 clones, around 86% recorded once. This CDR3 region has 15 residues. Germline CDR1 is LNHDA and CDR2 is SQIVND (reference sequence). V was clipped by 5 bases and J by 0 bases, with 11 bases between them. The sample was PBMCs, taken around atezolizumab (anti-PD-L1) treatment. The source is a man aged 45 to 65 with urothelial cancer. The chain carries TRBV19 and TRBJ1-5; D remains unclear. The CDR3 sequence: CASSVQAISNQPQHF. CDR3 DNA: TGTGCCAGTAGTGTGCAGGCGATTAGCAATCAGCCCCAGCATTTT.